This TCR beta chain stems from a study of human T cells and chemical hapten exposure. The V and J ends lost 6 bases and 9 bases, in that order; junction bases with no gene match: 7. This CDR3 is built from 15 residues. CDR1 and CDR2 (germline): MDHEN, SYDVKM. In the original workflow: Samples had a median of 95,638 TCRs, ranging roughly 23,224 to 690,600. TCRdb re-called the RACE reads through MiXCR, storing one row per CDR3 protein. The V and J calls here are based on TCRdb, not the publication. Of about 200,000 distinct CDR3 sequences detected, approximately 24% appear once; the ten largest clones hold 2% to 2.5%. Time point specified: patch test 3, about 24 weeks after DPC sensitization. As to treatment: therapeutic diphenylcyclopropenone sensitization with weekly scalp DPC.

The TCR sequence derives from a woman in her forties with alopecia areata. Some clones in this sample may be carry-over from other donors' samples. Sequenced here: whole blood, sampled in connection with sensitization to the hapten diphenylcyclopropenone (DPC). The chain couples TRBV28 to TRBJ2-1; 14 nucleotides align to TRBD2. Here the CDR3 reads CASRGTSGSRTEQFF. CDR3 sequence (DNA): TGTGCCAGCAGGGGGACTAGCGGGAGTAGAACTGAGCAGTTCTTC. Drawing the rest from reference TRBV28 and TRBJ2-1, the complete variable domain is DVKVTQSSRYLVKRTGEKVFLECVQDMDHENMFWYRQDPGLGLRLIYFSYDVKMKEKGDIPEGYSVSREKKERFSLILESASTNQTSMYLCASRGTSGSRTEQFFGPGTRLTVL.